This T cell receptor beta chain appears in the sequencing data of a study of blood T cell repertoires in COVID-19. Study-wide background: There were acute and convalescent COVID-19 samples, and they came from the United States, Italy and Spain. PBMCs, B-cell-depleted T cells, or T cells were the source of the cDNA or gDNA that made up the material.

V was cut by 0 bases and J by 8 bases, with 11 bases left in between. CDR3 length: 14 residues. Germline assignment: CDR1 KGHSH and CDR2 LQKENI. In the source study's methods: The assay estimated nucleated cells by amplifying reference gene primers. Profiling relied on immunoSEQ multiplex PCR, and the TCRdb table lists in-frame clones only, not all of them. That table furnishes V, J and clone size, whereas the DNA furnished D and trimming. The sample records some 80,000 clones, around 80% being singletons. This clone has just a few counts. The sequence came from a woman aged 65 to 85 with acute or convalescent COVID-19. Sample: peripheral blood. V and J are TRBV18 and TRBJ2-1, with D possibly TRBD1 on 5 matching bases. As DNA, the CDR3 is TGTGCCAGCTCACCACCGTCCTCAGGGTATGAGCAGTTCTTC. Translating it yields CASSPPSSGYEQFF.